A selection of T cell receptor beta chains follows, all from one sample in a study of identical twins. TCRdb processed the 5' RACE reads anew with MiXCR; each CDR3 protein has one entry. This table has around 250,000 distinct CDR3 sequences, approximately 8.3% appearing once. This sample also belongs to another study, concerning yellow fever vaccine responses in identical twins.

Input material: CD8+ T cells sorted from blood. The receptors stem from a woman aged 18-29 years in good health. CDR3s include the opening cysteine and the closing phenylalanine or tryptophan. The order of the fields is J gene, D gene, V gene, clone size, CDR3 protein, CDR3 DNA. D genes are given only for firm matches. A row's size may be missing; if present it is once, few, many or a size class.

j_gene: TRBJ2-3
d_gene: .
v_gene: TRBV12-3/TRBV12-4
abundance: .
CDR3aa: CASCRIEDLNTQYF
CDR3nt: TGTGCCAGCTGCCGGATAGAGGATTTAAATACGCAGTATTTT

j_gene: TRBJ2-2
d_gene: TRBD1
v_gene: TRBV7-9
abundance: many
CDR3aa: CASSPGTGNTGELFF
CDR3nt: TGTGCCAGCAGCCCCGGGACAGGGAACACCGGGGAGCTGTTTTTT

j_gene: TRBJ2-3
d_gene: .
v_gene: TRBV29-1
abundance: many
CDR3aa: CSVTGITDTQYF
CDR3nt: TGCAGCGTTACAGGGATCACAGATACGCAGTATTTT

j_gene: TRBJ1-5
d_gene: TRBD1
v_gene: TRBV20-1
abundance: few
CDR3aa: CSAGDRSLGGNQPQHF
CDR3nt: TGCAGTGCCGGGGACAGGTCATTAGGGGGCAATCAGCCCCAGCATTTT

j_gene: TRBJ2-7
d_gene: .
v_gene: TRBV29-1
abundance: many
CDR3aa: CSVVGGLIYEQYF
CDR3nt: TGCAGCGTTGTAGGAGGACTTATCTACGAGCAGTACTTC

j_gene: TRBJ2-3
d_gene: TRBD2
v_gene: TRBV15
abundance: .
CDR3aa: CATSGQRESDTQYF
CDR3nt: TGTGCCACCAGCGGCCAGCGGGAATCAGATACGCAGTATTTT

j_gene: TRBJ2-7
d_gene: TRBD1
v_gene: TRBV2
abundance: few
CDR3aa: CASLGQGIYEQYF
CDR3nt: TGTGCCAGCTTAGGACAGGGAATTTACGAGCAGTACTTC

j_gene: TRBJ2-5
d_gene: TRBD2
v_gene: TRBV13
abundance: .
CDR3aa: CASADRAGKTQYF
CDR3nt: TGTGCCAGCGCTGACAGAGCGGGGAAGACCCAGTACTTC

j_gene: TRBJ2-7
d_gene: TRBD1
v_gene: TRBV4-1
abundance: few
CDR3aa: CASSQDWTGGYEQYF
CDR3nt: TGCGCCAGCAGCCAAGATTGGACAGGGGGCTACGAGCAGTACTTC

j_gene: TRBJ2-7
d_gene: TRBD2
v_gene: TRBV10-3
abundance: few
CDR3aa: CAIRVTSSGGYEQYF
CDR3nt: TGTGCCATCAGGGTTACCTCTAGCGGGGGGTACGAGCAGTACTTC

j_gene: TRBJ2-5
d_gene: TRBD2
v_gene: TRBV28
abundance: .
CDR3aa: CASSFLQGTSGRAQETQYF
CDR3nt: TGTGCCAGCAGTTTCTTACAAGGGACTAGCGGGAGGGCACAAGAGACCCAGTACTTC

j_gene: TRBJ2-3
d_gene: .
v_gene: TRBV9
abundance: few
CDR3aa: CASSVLGVPTDTQYF
CDR3nt: TGTGCCAGCAGCGTACTCGGAGTTCCCACAGATACGCAGTATTTT

j_gene: TRBJ2-1
d_gene: .
v_gene: TRBV4-3
abundance: .
CDR3aa: CASSQDVGPSYNEQFF
CDR3nt: TGCGCCAGCAGCCAAGATGTGGGGCCCAGCTACAATGAGCAGTTCTTT

j_gene: TRBJ1-2
d_gene: .
v_gene: TRBV5-5
abundance: once
CDR3aa: CASSLYGLYGYTF
CDR3nt: TGTGCCAGCAGCCTGTACGGGCTATATGGCTACACCTTC

j_gene: TRBJ2-7
d_gene: .
v_gene: TRBV2
abundance: .
CDR3aa: CASSVRPSSYEQYF
CDR3nt: TGTGCCAGCAGTGTTCGGCCAAGTTCCTACGAGCAGTACTTC

j_gene: TRBJ1-5
d_gene: .
v_gene: TRBV27
abundance: .
CDR3aa: CASSQTVYSNQPQHF
CDR3nt: TGTGCCAGCAGTCAGACAGTTTATAGCAATCAGCCCCAGCATTTT

j_gene: TRBJ2-7
d_gene: .
v_gene: TRBV6-2/TRBV6-3
abundance: few
CDR3aa: CASSFSGAPYEQYF
CDR3nt: TGTGCCAGCAGTTTTTCAGGGGCCCCCTACGAGCAGTACTTC

j_gene: TRBJ2-2
d_gene: .
v_gene: TRBV29-1
abundance: many
CDR3aa: CSVVTANTGELFF
CDR3nt: TGCAGCGTTGTAACGGCTAACACCGGGGAGCTGTTTTTT

j_gene: TRBJ1-1
d_gene: .
v_gene: TRBV6-6
abundance: few
CDR3aa: CASRQENTEAFF
CDR3nt: TGTGCCAGCAGACAAGAGAACACTGAAGCTTTCTTT

j_gene: TRBJ2-2
d_gene: .
v_gene: TRBV3-1
abundance: many
CDR3aa: CASSPRGSTGELFF
CDR3nt: TGTGCCAGCAGCCCAAGGGGCAGCACCGGGGAGCTGTTTTTT

j_gene: TRBJ2-1
d_gene: .
v_gene: TRBV7-2
abundance: .
CDR3aa: CASRTGSTNEQFF
CDR3nt: TGTGCCAGCAGAACAGGGAGCACGAATGAGCAGTTCTTC

j_gene: TRBJ2-7
d_gene: TRBD2
v_gene: TRBV29-1
abundance: many
CDR3aa: CSVGGLAGGYEQYF
CDR3nt: TGCAGCGTCGGGGGACTAGCGGGAGGCTACGAGCAGTACTTC

j_gene: TRBJ2-3
d_gene: .
v_gene: TRBV7-7
abundance: .
CDR3aa: CASSLSSGSFTDTQYF
CDR3nt: TGTGCTAGCAGCTTATCATCCGGGAGTTTCACAGATACGCAGTATTTT

j_gene: TRBJ1-2
d_gene: TRBD1
v_gene: TRBV29-1
abundance: few
CDR3aa: CSVGRTGRDYGYTF
CDR3nt: TGCAGCGTTGGGAGGACAGGGAGGGACTATGGCTACACCTTC

j_gene: TRBJ2-2
d_gene: TRBD1
v_gene: TRBV6-4
abundance: few
CDR3aa: CASSRDGDSSTGELFF
CDR3nt: TGTGCCAGCAGCCGTGATGGGGACAGCTCCACCGGGGAGCTGTTTTTT

j_gene: TRBJ2-7
d_gene: .
v_gene: TRBV27
abundance: many
CDR3aa: CASSSGLAAYEQYF
CDR3nt: TGTGCCAGCAGTTCGGGACTCGCAGCCTACGAGCAGTACTTC

j_gene: TRBJ2-5
d_gene: .
v_gene: TRBV12-3/TRBV12-4
abundance: many
CDR3aa: CASSPGPSNPYQETQYF
CDR3nt: TGTGCCAGCAGTCCCGGGCCCTCCAACCCGTACCAAGAGACCCAGTACTTC

j_gene: TRBJ1-1
d_gene: .
v_gene: TRBV19
abundance: few
CDR3aa: CASSVGSRGSTEAFF
CDR3nt: TGTGCCAGTAGTGTTGGCAGTAGAGGTAGCACTGAAGCTTTCTTT

j_gene: TRBJ1-4
d_gene: .
v_gene: TRBV5-1
abundance: few
CDR3aa: CASREERVSTNEKLFF
CDR3nt: TGCGCCAGCAGAGAAGAGAGGGTTTCAACTAATGAAAAACTGTTTTTT

j_gene: TRBJ2-3
d_gene: .
v_gene: TRBV4-3
abundance: few
CDR3aa: CASSQDRLWVAERVTDTQYF
CDR3nt: TGCGCCAGCAGCCAAGACAGGTTGTGGGTCGCGGAGAGGGTGACAGATACGCAGTATTTT

j_gene: TRBJ1-3
d_gene: TRBD1
v_gene: TRBV3-1
abundance: .
CDR3aa: CASSHRQGSGNTIYF
CDR3nt: TGTGCCAGCAGCCACCGACAGGGCTCTGGAAACACCATATATTTT